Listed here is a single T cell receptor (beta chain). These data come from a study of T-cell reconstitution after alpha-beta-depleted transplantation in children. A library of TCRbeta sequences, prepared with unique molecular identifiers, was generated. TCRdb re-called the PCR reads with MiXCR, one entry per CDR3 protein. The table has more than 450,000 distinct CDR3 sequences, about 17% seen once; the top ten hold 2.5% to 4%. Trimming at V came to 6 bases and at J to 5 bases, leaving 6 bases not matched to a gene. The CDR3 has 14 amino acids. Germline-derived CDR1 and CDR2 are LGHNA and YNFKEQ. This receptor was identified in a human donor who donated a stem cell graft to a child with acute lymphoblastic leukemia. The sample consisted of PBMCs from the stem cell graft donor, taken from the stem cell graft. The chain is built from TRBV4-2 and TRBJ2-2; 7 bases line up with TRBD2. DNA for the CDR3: TGTGCCAGCAGGGCCATCGGGGGGACCGGGGAGCTGTTTTTT. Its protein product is CASRAIGGTGELFF.